This entry concerns a single TCR beta chain. The data stem from a study of shared T cell receptors in the human thymus. Generated by immunoSEQ multiplex PCR, the TCRdb table keeps only in-frame clones and is missing some. Counted here are 600,000 or so clones, about 90% occurring once; the ten biggest clones make up approximately 0.0097%. The ends were cut back, 5 bases at V and 8 bases at J, with 24 bases in the middle. This CDR3 has 16 amino acids. Looked up from germline, CDR1 is SGHVS and CDR2 is FQNEAQ. This sample also belongs to another study, concerning human thymus T cells.

The clonotype comes from a boy under two years old with a congenital heart defect. The sequenced material came from thymocytes. This chain uses TRBV7-8 with TRBJ1-2; D remains unclear. CDR3 sequence reads: CASSDSLRSEFSGYTF. The CDR3 coding sequence is TGTGCCAGCAGCGACTCTCTCCGGTCGGAGTTCTCGGGCTACACCTTC. Based on the CDR3 plus reference TRBV7-8 and TRBJ1-2, the full variable domain is GAGVSQSPRYKVAKRGQDVALRCDPISGHVSLFWYQQALGQGPEFLTYFQNEAQLDKSGLPSDRFFAERPEGSVSTLKIQRTQQEDSAVYLCASSDSLRSEFSGYTFGSGTRLTVV.